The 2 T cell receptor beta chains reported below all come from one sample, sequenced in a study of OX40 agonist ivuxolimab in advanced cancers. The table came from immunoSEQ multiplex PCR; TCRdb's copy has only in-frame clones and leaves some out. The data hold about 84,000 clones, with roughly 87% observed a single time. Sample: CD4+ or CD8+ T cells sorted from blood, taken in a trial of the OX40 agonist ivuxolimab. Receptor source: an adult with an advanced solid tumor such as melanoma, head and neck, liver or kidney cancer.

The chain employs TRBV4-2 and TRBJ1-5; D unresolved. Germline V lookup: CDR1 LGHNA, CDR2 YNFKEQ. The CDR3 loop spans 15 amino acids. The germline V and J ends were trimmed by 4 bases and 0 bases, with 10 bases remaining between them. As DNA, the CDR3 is TGTGCCAGCAGCCCCGCCGGGGATAGCAATCAGCCCCAGCATTTT. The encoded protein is CASSPAGDSNQPQHF.

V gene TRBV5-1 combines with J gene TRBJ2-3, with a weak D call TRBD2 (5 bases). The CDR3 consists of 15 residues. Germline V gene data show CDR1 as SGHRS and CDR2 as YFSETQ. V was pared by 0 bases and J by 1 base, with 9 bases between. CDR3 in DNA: TGCGCCAGCAGCTTGGTGGACTCTCGCACAGATACGCAGTATTTT. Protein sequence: CASSLVDSRTDTQYF.